A selection of T cell receptor beta chains follows, all from one sample in a study of brain T cells in children with intractable seizures. Clones were read by immunoSEQ multiplex PCR, and TCRdb kept only the in-frame ones, dropping some. Of 62,000 or so clones listed, around 95% were seen once; the top ten hold 0.38%. The sample here was peripheral blood, taken at surgery. The receptors originated from a boy in the first two years of life with focal cortical dysplasia and intractable seizures. The CDR3 runs from the conserved cysteine through the conserved F or W. A D gene is named only where the DNA matches it firmly. Rows may omit the clone size; those that give it use once, few, many or a size class.

d_call	v_call	clone_size	j_call	cdr3_nt	cdr3_aa
NA	TRBV6-5	NA	TRBJ2-2	TGTGCCAGCAGCCTAAGGGGGGCGAACACCGGGGAGCTGTTTTTT	CASSLRGANTGELFF
TRBD2	TRBV6-5	NA	TRBJ2-5	TGTGCCAGCAGCCCACGGGGGGGCAGGACCCAGTACTTC	CASSPRGGRTQYF
NA	TRBV2	NA	TRBJ2-1	TGTGCCAGCAGTGATCGGCGGAATGAGCAGTTCTTC	CASSDRRNEQFF
TRBD2	TRBV27	NA	TRBJ2-5	TGTGCCAGCAGCCAAACCGGGACTAGCGTAGAGACCCAGTACTTC	CASSQTGTSVETQYF
NA	TRBV7-2	NA	TRBJ2-1	TGTGCCAGCAGCTTAGTTTCACAGATACCTTACAATGAGCAGTTCTTC	CASSLVSQIPYNEQFF
NA	TRBV6-2/TRBV6-3	NA	TRBJ2-1	TGTGCCAGCAGTACATGGGGCAATGAGCAGTTCTTC	CASSTWGNEQFF
TRBD1	TRBV6-8	NA	TRBJ1-5	TGTGCCAGCAGCTCGACAGGGTATAGCAATCAGCCCCAGCATTTT	CASSSTGYSNQPQHF
TRBD1	TRBV27	once	TRBJ2-7	TGTGCCAGCAGTTCCCCGGGACAGGCTAACTACGAGCAGTACTTC	CASSSPGQANYEQYF
TRBD2	TRBV5-1	NA	TRBJ2-3	TGCGCCAGCAGCTTGGGGACTAGCGGGGGGCTACAGACAGATACGCAGTATTTT	CASSLGTSGGLQTDTQYF
NA	TRBV28	NA	TRBJ2-5	TGTGCCAGCAGTTCCCTGATGGAGACCCAGTACTTC	CASSSLMETQYF
NA	TRBV6-5	NA	TRBJ2-1	TGTGCCAGCAGTTACGGGTTAGCGGTAACTAACAATGAGCAGTTCTTC	CASSYGLAVTNNEQFF
NA	TRBV14	NA	TRBJ1-6	TGTGCCAGCGGCCCCGCAGGGACTTATTCACCCCTCCACTTT	CASGPAGTYSPLHF
NA	TRBV9	NA	TRBJ2-3	TGTGCCAGCAGCCTGCGGAGCTCTAGCACAGATACGCAGTATTTT	CASSLRSSSTDTQYF
TRBD1	TRBV6-6	NA	TRBJ2-7	TGTGCCAGCAGTTACAACACAGGGGGCTACGAGCAGTACTTC	CASSYNTGGYEQYF
NA	TRBV7-2	NA	TRBJ2-7	TGTGCCAGCAGCTTAGGGGGTCAGAGCTACGAGCAGTACTTC	CASSLGGQSYEQYF
NA	TRBV13	NA	TRBJ2-1	TGTGCCAGCAGCTTAGGGTCAGGACCGTCCTACAATGAGCAGTTCTTC	CASSLGSGPSYNEQFF